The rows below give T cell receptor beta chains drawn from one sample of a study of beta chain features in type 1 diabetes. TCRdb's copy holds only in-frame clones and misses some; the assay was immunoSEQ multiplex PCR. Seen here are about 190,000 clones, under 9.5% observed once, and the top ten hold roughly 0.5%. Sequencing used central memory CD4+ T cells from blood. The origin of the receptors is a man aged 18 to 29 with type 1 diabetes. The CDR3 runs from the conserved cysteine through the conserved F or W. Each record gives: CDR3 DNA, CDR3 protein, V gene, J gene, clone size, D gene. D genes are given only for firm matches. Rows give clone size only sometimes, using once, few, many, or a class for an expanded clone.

TGTGCCAGCCAACAAGGGGGCACTGAAGCTTTCTTT	CASQQGGTEAFF	TRBV2	TRBJ1-1	-	-
TGTGCCAGCAGTGTCCGGCTAGCGGGAGAGAGTGAGCAGTTCTTC	CASSVRLAGESEQFF	TRBV2	TRBJ2-1	-	TRBD2
TGTGCCAGCAGAAATTACCAGGGCACTGAAGCTTTCTTT	CASRNYQGTEAFF	TRBV2	TRBJ1-1	few	-
TGTGCCAGCAGCCTACACGACTCGGTGAACACTGAAGCTTTCTTT	CASSLHDSVNTEAFF	TRBV7-9	TRBJ1-1	many	-
TGTGCCTGGAGCCAAGGGGCTAGCGGGCTGTCAGAGACCCAGTACTTC	CAWSQGASGLSETQYF	TRBV30	TRBJ2-5	few	TRBD2
TGTGCCAGCAGTGTCCAACTAGCGAGTGAGCAGTTCTTC	CASSVQLASEQFF	TRBV6-4	TRBJ2-1	-	TRBD2
TGCGCCAGCAGCTTGAATGGGGAGTATGGCTACACCTTC	CASSLNGEYGYTF	TRBV5-1	TRBJ1-2	few	-
TGCAGCCCTTTCTTTCCCGGCACAGATACGCAGTATTTT	CSPFFPGTDTQYF	TRBV29-1	TRBJ2-3	few	-
TGTGCCAGCAGGTTCCAGGGTCAGCCCCAGCATTTT	CASRFQGQPQHF	TRBV2	TRBJ1-5	-	-
TGTGCCAGCAGCTTGGGGGGCGGGGGACACTACAATGAGCAGTTCTTC	CASSLGGGGHYNEQFF	TRBV5-4	TRBJ2-1	-	-
TGTGCCAGTGGGGGCAGGGATAGCAATCAGCCCCAGCATTTT	CASGGRDSNQPQHF	TRBV6-1	TRBJ1-5	few	-
TGTGCCAGCAGTTTATCAAACAGCTCACCGTATGGCTACACCTTC	CASSLSNSSPYGYTF	TRBV28	TRBJ1-2	-	-
TGTGCCAGCAGCGTAGTTGGGGACACCTACAATGAGCAGTTCTTC	CASSVVGDTYNEQFF	TRBV9	TRBJ2-1	few	-
TGCAGCGTCGATGACAGCCGCTATGGCTACACCTTC	CSVDDSRYGYTF	TRBV29-1	TRBJ1-2	few	-
TGCGCCAGCAGCTTGGGGCCGTCGATCGAGCAGTACTTC	CASSLGPSIEQYF	TRBV5-1	TRBJ2-7	few	-
TGCGCCAGCAGTGGACTAGGGGGCTACAATGAGCAGTTCTTC	CASSGLGGYNEQFF	TRBV5-1	TRBJ2-1	-	-
TGTGCCAGCAGTTTCAGAGCGCGAGAGACCCAGTACTTC	CASSFRARETQYF	TRBV27	TRBJ2-5	many	-
TGTGCCAGCAGTTCTACCGGGACAGGGGGCACTGAAGCTTTCTTT	CASSSTGTGGTEAFF	TRBV28	TRBJ1-1	few	TRBD1
TGTGCCAGCTCTTCGAACAGGGGGAAGACCGGGGAGCTGTTTTTT	CASSSNRGKTGELFF	TRBV18	TRBJ2-2	few	TRBD1
TGCGCCAGCAGCCGAAGGGTTCTCGCATCGACTAGCGGGATCCAAGAGACCCAGTACTTC	CASSRRVLASTSGIQETQYF	TRBV4-3	TRBJ2-5	-	TRBD2
TGTGCCAGCGCGACAGCGGACAGGGGGACTGAAGCTTTCTTT	CASATADRGTEAFF	TRBV18	TRBJ1-1	-	TRBD1
TGTGCCAGCAGCTCTCGGGACAGGGTTTGGGGCTACACCTTC	CASSSRDRVWGYTF	TRBV14	TRBJ1-2	-	TRBD1
TGTGCCATCAGTGAGAACACAGGGACCTCCTACGAGCAGTACTTC	CAISENTGTSYEQYF	TRBV10-3	TRBJ2-7	many	-
TGCGCCAGCAGCTTGGAGGGACAGGGGGAGACCCAGTACTTC	CASSLEGQGETQYF	TRBV5-1	TRBJ2-5	few	TRBD1
TGCGCCAGCAGCCTACAGGCTCTAGAGACAGATACGCAGTATTTT	CASSLQALETDTQYF	TRBV5-1	TRBJ2-3	-	-
TGTGCCAGCAGCCCGATCAGGGGGCGGCCCCAGCATTTT	CASSPIRGRPQHF	TRBV7-9	TRBJ1-5	few	TRBD1
TGTGCCTGGACTAGTACCTTCGATGGTGAGCAGTTCTTC	CAWTSTFDGEQFF	TRBV30	TRBJ2-1	few	-
TGTGCAAGTCGCTTATCTCCCTACAATGAGCAGTTCTTC	CASRLSPYNEQFF	TRBV12-2	TRBJ2-1	-	-
TGTGCCAGCACCTACTCGACAGGGGCTCAAGGGACCCAGTACTTC	CASTYSTGAQGTQYF	TRBV6-1	TRBJ2-5	-	TRBD1
TGTGCCAGCAGCGAAAGACTAGCGGGGGCAGATACGCAGTATTTT	CASSERLAGADTQYF	TRBV9	TRBJ2-3	-	TRBD2
TGTGCCAGCAGAGCCCAGGGAGGGGATGGCTACACCTTC	CASRAQGGDGYTF	TRBV10-3	TRBJ1-2	few	-
TGTGCCAGCAGGCCAGACAGGGGTAATGAAAAACTGTTTTTT	CASRPDRGNEKLFF	TRBV7-2	TRBJ1-4	-	TRBD1
TGTGCCAGCAGCTTAGGGACAGGGACCTACAATGAGCAGTTCTTC	CASSLGTGTYNEQFF	TRBV7-2	TRBJ2-1	few	TRBD1
TGTGCCAGCTCCCTCGGGAGGAACACTGAAGCTTTCTTT	CASSLGRNTEAFF	TRBV18	TRBJ1-1	-	-
TGTGCCGGTAATAGCGGGGCGGAAGATACGCAGTATTTT	CAGNSGAEDTQYF	TRBV30	TRBJ2-3	few	TRBD2
TGTGCCAGCAGCTTAGCCCCGGAGGGACCCCGGTTCTCAAACATTCAGTACTTC	CASSLAPEGPRFSNIQYF	TRBV7-2	TRBJ2-4	-	-
TGTGCCAGCAGCCAATTGCGCGATGAGCAGTTCTTC	CASSQLRDEQFF	TRBV11-2	TRBJ2-1	few	-
TGCGCCAGCAGCCAAGATTGGCAGTCAGGTCAGCCCCAGCATTTT	CASSQDWQSGQPQHF	TRBV4-3	TRBJ1-5	-	-
TGTGCCTGGAATGTTGGACTAGTATCAGATACGCAGTATTTT	CAWNVGLVSDTQYF	TRBV30	TRBJ2-3	-	TRBD2
TGCGCCAGCAGTGAGTCGGTGGGGCCCTACGAGCAGTACTTC	CASSESVGPYEQYF	TRBV10-2	TRBJ2-7	-	-
TGTGCCAGCAGCGCCCAGCCGGGGGGTTCCTACAATGAGCAGTTCTTC	CASSAQPGGSYNEQFF	TRBV9	TRBJ2-1	-	TRBD2
TGTGCCAGTCGCCCCTCTGGAGAGGGAAGAAACACCATATATTTT	CASRPSGEGRNTIYF	TRBV19	TRBJ1-3	-	-
TGCGCCAGCAGCTTGGGGCAGGGGACCGGGGAGCTGTTTTTT	CASSLGQGTGELFF	TRBV5-1	TRBJ2-2	-	-
TGTGCCAGCAGCCCCCTAGGGCAGGGCGGTCAGCCCCAGCATTTT	CASSPLGQGGQPQHF	TRBV6-6	TRBJ1-5	few	-
TGTGCCAGCAGCCAAGAGGGCCGGTGGACTAGGAAGTTCTTC	CASSQEGRWTRKFF	TRBV14	TRBJ2-1	many	TRBD2
TGCGCCAGCAGCCAAGCAGGGGGAACCTACGAGCAGTACTTC	CASSQAGGTYEQYF	TRBV5-4	TRBJ2-7	few	TRBD1
TGTGCCAGCAGTTCTACTAGCGGGGGGGCCCCAGATACGCAGTATTTT	CASSSTSGGAPDTQYF	TRBV28	TRBJ2-3	-	TRBD2
TGTGCCAGCAGCCGCCCGACTAGCGGGAAAGAGACCCAGTACTTC	CASSRPTSGKETQYF	TRBV5-6	TRBJ2-5	-	TRBD2
TGCGCCAGCAGCCGTACATGGTCAACAGATACGCAGTATTTT	CASSRTWSTDTQYF	TRBV4-3	TRBJ2-3	few	-
TGTGCCTTGGCCGGACAGACCTACGAGCAGTACTTC	CALAGQTYEQYF	TRBV6-1	TRBJ2-7	-	-
TGTGCCAGCAGCCGACAGGGCGGCTACAATGAGCAGTTCTTC	CASSRQGGYNEQFF	TRBV7-6	TRBJ2-1	-	TRBD1